The entry that follows covers one T cell receptor beta chain sequence. TCR beta CDR3 regions were amplified from RNA transcripts. HTBI primers were employed in a first-round RT-PCR of the TCR CDR3. TCRdb processed the multiplex PCR reads anew with MiXCR; each CDR3 protein has one entry. Among 480,000 or so distinct CDR3 sequences listed, 46% were seen once. Uncontrolled infection, other autoimmune disease, pregnancy or lactation excluded patients. This sample is drawn from a study of T cells in Graves' hyperthyroidism and ophthalmopathy. CDR3 length: 14 amino acids. Looked up from germline, CDR1 is MDHEN and CDR2 is SYDVKM. V was trimmed by 7 bases and J by 6 bases, leaving 18 bases between them.

The chain combines TRBV28 with TRBJ1-2; D remains unclear. The specimen was peripheral blood or thyroid tissue (not recorded which). The source of this sequence is an adult woman with Graves' disease, either hyperthyroidism or ophthalmopathy (not recorded which). The CDR3 here is CASTDGGMLNGYTF. The CDR3 nucleotides are TGTGCCAGCACGGACGGCGGAATGCTTAATGGCTACACCTTC.